These 8 T cell receptor beta chains originate from one sample sequenced in a study of PD-1 blockade in classical Hodgkin lymphoma. Autologous stem cell transplantation was followed by relapse in every patient, and brentuximab vedotin exposure varied. The method was immunoSEQ multiplex PCR; TCRdb's version includes in-frame clones alone and lacks a portion of them. This sample carries about 110,000 clones, 89% of them seen once, and the ten largest clones take nearly 20%. The specimen was peripheral blood mononuclear cells (PBMCs), collected before the second cycle of nivolumab. The origin of the receptors is a human donor with classical Hodgkin lymphoma.

This clone is medium-sized within its sample. The chain has TRBV4-2 and TRBJ1-5, with 7 bases that match TRBD1. The germline V gene has CDR1 LGHNA and CDR2 YNFKEQ. This CDR3 contains 15 residues. J gave up 6 bases and V 6 bases, and 11 bases lay outside the gene matches. For the CDR3, the DNA is TGTGCCAGCAGGATGGACAGGAGGTCGGTTCAGCCCCAGCATTTT. Amino acids: CASRMDRRSVQPQHF.

The V call is TRBV30, the J call TRBJ1-4; no firm D call. The length of the CDR3 is 13 residues. From germline, CDR1 is GTSNPN and CDR2 SVGIG (reference sequence). V was cut by 0 bases and J by 8 bases, with 10 bases left in between. CDR3 DNA sequence: TGTGCCTGGAGTGTTTTTGGGAGCGAAAAACTGTTTTTT. This sequence encodes CAWSVFGSEKLFF.

The chain employs TRBV5-4 and TRBJ2-1; 8 bases line up with TRBD1. The germline CDR1 and CDR2 sequences are SGHNT and YYREEE (reference sequence). This CDR3 has 14 residues. V was pared by 4 bases and J by 5 bases, with 5 bases of the junction left unmatched. In DNA form, the CDR3 reads TGTGCCAGCAGCCCCCGGGACAGGAACAATGAGCAGTTCTTC. This gives the protein CASSPRDRNNEQFF. The full variable domain, in which reference TRBV5-4 and TRBJ2-1 provide the parts outside the CDR3, is ETGVTQSPTHLIKTRGQQVTLRCSSQSGHNTVSWYQQALGQGPQFIFQYYREEENGRGNFPPRFSGLQFPNYSSELNVNALELDDSALYLCASSPRDRNNEQFFGPGTRLTVL.

This sequence joins TRBV10-2 and TRBJ2-5; 16 bases agree with TRBD2. Germline values: CDR1 WSHSY, CDR2 SAAADI. Trimming at V came to 3 bases and at J to 4 bases, leaving 8 bases not matched to a gene. The CDR3 consists of 18 residues. The CDR3 nucleotides are TGCGCCAGCAGTGATGGGACTAGCGGGAGGGCCCCCGTAGAGACCCAGTACTTC. It translates to CASSDGTSGRAPVETQYF.

The chain joins TRBV4-1 to TRBJ2-1; the D gene is possibly TRBD2 (5 bases). CDR1 MGHRA and CDR2 YSYEKL come from the germline V gene. CDR3 size: 17 residues. Trimming left V 4 bases short and J 4 bases short, with 20 bases between. The CDR3 DNA is TGCGCCAGCAGCCCCCTGGGAGACCTTAAGAGGTACAATGAGCAGTTCTTC. It encodes CASSPLGDLKRYNEQFF.

This chain uses TRBV7-8 with TRBJ2-7, with TRBD2 matching over 12 bases. CDR3 length: 18 amino acids. V dropped 5 bases and J dropped 0; count of bases not matched to a gene: 11. Germline V gene sequence: CDR1 SGHVS, CDR2 FQNEAQ. The CDR3 reads CASSRGLAGRVLSYEQYF. The CDR3 nucleotides read TGTGCCAGCAGCCGTGGACTAGCGGGAAGGGTTCTCTCCTACGAGCAGTACTTC.

This sequence joins TRBV28 and TRBJ2-7, with D possibly matching TRBD1 (6 bases). Trimming took off 5 bases at V and 5 bases at J, with 16 bases between the two ends. This CDR3 spans 14 amino acids. Germline V gives CDR1 MDHEN, CDR2 SYDVKM. The CDR3 nucleotides are TGTGCCAGCAGTCTACAGGGTTTAGTAAACGAGCAGTACTTC. Amino acid sequence: CASSLQGLVNEQYF. Complete variable domain (other parts from reference TRBV28 and TRBJ2-7): DVKVTQSSRYLVKRTGEKVFLECVQDMDHENMFWYRQDPGLGLRLIYFSYDVKMKEKGDIPEGYSVSREKKERFSLILESASTNQTSMYLCASSLQGLVNEQYFGPGTRLTVT.

The chain combines TRBV28 with TRBJ1-2, with D uncertain. Between the trimmed V and J ends, which lost 0 bases and 8 bases, there was a span of 19 bases. The germline V gene encodes CDR1 MDHEN and CDR2 SYDVKM. The CDR3 totals 16 residues. In nucleotides, the CDR3 is TGTGCCAGCAGTTTATGGGGCCGGGCATCTCGGCCGGGCTACACCTTC. It translates to CASSLWGRASRPGYTF.